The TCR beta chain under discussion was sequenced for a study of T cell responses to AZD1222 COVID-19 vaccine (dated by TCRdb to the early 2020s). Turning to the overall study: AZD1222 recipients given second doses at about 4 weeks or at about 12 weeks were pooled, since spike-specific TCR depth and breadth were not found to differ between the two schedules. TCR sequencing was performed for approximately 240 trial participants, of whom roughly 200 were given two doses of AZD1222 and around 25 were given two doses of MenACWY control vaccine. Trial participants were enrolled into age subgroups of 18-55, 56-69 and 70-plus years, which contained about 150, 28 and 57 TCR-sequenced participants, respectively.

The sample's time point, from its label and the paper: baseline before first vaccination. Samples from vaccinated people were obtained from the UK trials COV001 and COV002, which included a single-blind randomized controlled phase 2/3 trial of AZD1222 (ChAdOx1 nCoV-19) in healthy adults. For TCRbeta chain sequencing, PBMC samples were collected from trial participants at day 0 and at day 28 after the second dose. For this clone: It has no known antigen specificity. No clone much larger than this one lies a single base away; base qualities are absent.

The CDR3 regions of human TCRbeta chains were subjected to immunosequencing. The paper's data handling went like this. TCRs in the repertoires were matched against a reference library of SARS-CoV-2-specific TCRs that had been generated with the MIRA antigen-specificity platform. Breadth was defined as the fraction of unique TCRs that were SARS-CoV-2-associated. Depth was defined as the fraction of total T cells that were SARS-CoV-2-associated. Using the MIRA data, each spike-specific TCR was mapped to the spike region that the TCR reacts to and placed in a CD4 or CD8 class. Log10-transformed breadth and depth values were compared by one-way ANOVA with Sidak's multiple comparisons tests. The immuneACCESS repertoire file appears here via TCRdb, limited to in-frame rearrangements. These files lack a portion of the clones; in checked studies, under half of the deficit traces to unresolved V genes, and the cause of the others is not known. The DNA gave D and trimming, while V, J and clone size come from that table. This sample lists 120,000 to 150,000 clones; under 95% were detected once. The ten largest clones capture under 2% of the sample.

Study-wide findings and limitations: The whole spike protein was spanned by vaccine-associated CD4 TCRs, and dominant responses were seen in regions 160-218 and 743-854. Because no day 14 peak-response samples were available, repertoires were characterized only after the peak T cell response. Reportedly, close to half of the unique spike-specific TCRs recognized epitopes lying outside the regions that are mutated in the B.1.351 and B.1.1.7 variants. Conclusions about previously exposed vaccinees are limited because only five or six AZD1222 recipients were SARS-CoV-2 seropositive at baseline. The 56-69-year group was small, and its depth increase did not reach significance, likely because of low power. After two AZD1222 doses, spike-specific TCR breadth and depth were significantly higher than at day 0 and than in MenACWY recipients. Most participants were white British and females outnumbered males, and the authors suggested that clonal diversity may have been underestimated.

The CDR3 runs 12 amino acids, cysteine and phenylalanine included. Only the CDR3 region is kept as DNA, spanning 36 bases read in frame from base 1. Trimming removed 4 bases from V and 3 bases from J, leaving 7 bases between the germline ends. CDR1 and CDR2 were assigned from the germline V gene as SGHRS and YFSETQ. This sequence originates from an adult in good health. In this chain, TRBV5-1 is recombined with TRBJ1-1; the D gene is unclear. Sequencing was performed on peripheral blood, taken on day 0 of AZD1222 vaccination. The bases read TGCGCCAGCAGCGGGAGGGACACTGAAGCTTTCTTT. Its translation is CASSGRDTEAFF.